This record covers a single T cell receptor beta chain. The record originates from a study of blood T cell repertoires in COVID-19. V shed 7 bases and J 7 bases; nucleotides not matched to a gene: 16. Germline loops: CDR1 SGHKS, CDR2 YYEKEE (reference sequence). CDR3 size: 15 residues. The method was immunoSEQ multiplex PCR; TCRdb's version includes in-frame clones alone and lacks a portion of them. The sample yields 6,000 or so clones, almost 75% seen once. This chain links TRBV5-5 with TRBJ2-7; the match to TRBD1 covers 8 bases. The TCR originated in a man in his 60s with acute or convalescent COVID-19. The specimen was peripheral blood. CDR3: CASAQNGGRGREQYF. CDR3 DNA: TGTGCCAGCGCTCAAAACGGGGGCAGGGGGCGGGAGCAGTACTTC.